The clone carrying this T cell receptor (beta chain) is a singleton in its sample. Its antigen is still unknown. Repertoires were generated with immunoSEQ multiplex PCR, while TCRdb's copy carries only in-frame clones and drops some. The repertoire holds roughly 56,000 clones, approximately 95% seen once, with less than 45% in the top ten. The germline V and J ends were trimmed by 4 bases and 6 bases, with 9 bases remaining between them. Germline V gene lookup returns CDR1 ENHRY and CDR2 SYGVKD. The CDR3 is made up of 12 amino acids. The data belong to a study of siplizumab effects on memory and regulatory T cells. Study-wide findings and caveats: Roughly 75-95% of proliferating CD4+ or CD8+ clones lacked a naive or memory phenotype that could be assigned. To unstimulated subsets, only a minor fraction of alloreactive clones could be mapped.

The V and J genes are TRBV10-3 and TRBJ1-2; perhaps TRBD1 as D (5 bases). The sequence was obtained from a human donor in good health. Material: CD8+ T cells sorted from blood. In DNA, the CDR3 is TGTGCCATCAGTGGGGCAGGGCATGGCTACACCTTC. It codes for CAISGAGHGYTF.